The clone carrying this TCR beta chain came up once. Its antigen is still unknown. This table comes from immunoSEQ multiplex PCR, and its TCRdb copy is limited to in-frame clones, with some not included. The sample holds fewer than 150,000 clones, about 83% seen once. Looked up from germline, CDR1 is SGHDN and CDR2 is FVKESK. Unmatched junction bases numbered 13, after V lost 0 bases and J lost 4 bases. This CDR3 is built from 18 residues. This sample was taken from a study of cytomegalovirus exposure and HLA in healthy donors. General study results and limits: Cytomegalovirus-associated status was assigned to more than 150 TCR beta chains. Subsequent analysis of the approximately 120 validation repertoires found a tendency for first-cohort TCR clusters to co-occur. As confirmed in vitro, a few CMV-associated chains were specific for CMV antigens.

The approximately 120-subject validation cohort, separate from the approximately 670-subject first cohort, included the donors. The sequencing input was PBMCs. The rearrangement joins TRBV14 to TRBJ2-3, with 7 bases matching TRBD2. The TCR comes from a man aged 18 to 30 in good health and CMV-seronegative. In DNA, the CDR3 is TGTGCCAGCAGCCAAGACTTTACGGGCGGGAGAATGGCAGATACGCAGTATTTT. Translation: CASSQDFTGGRMADTQYF.